The 9 T cell receptor beta chains in this list originate from one sample, sequenced in a study of graft-versus-host responses after intestinal transplantation. The protocol was immunoSEQ multiplex PCR, while the TCRdb copy is restricted to in-frame clones and leaves out a portion. Of roughly 8,200 clones in the sample, roughly 93% were seen once. The material was PBMCs, obtained 11 days after intestinal transplantation. These receptors all stem from a human patient who received an intestinal transplant, so some T cells may come from the graft donor.

CDR3 sequence reads: CASSTAGAGYGYTF. The DNA for the CDR3 is TGTGCCAGCAGCACTGCAGGGGCTGGCTATGGCTACACCTTC. The chain employs TRBV21-1 and TRBJ1-2; the D call of TRBD1 is as the table states it, not checked on the DNA. TRBV21-1 is labeled a pseudogene. This CDR3 contains 14 residues.

This clone turned up a few times. The gene calls are TRBV28 and TRBJ2-7, with a tentative D call TRBD2 (6 bases). The CDR3 is 14 amino acids. Germline V gives CDR1 MDHEN, CDR2 SYDVKM. Deletions cut 2 bases from V and 4 bases from J, with 12 bases between. The CDR3 nucleotides read TGTGCCAGCAGTTTACGTATAGGGACTTACGAGCAGTACTTC. It is translated as CASSLRIGTYEQYF.

The V and J genes are TRBV15 and TRBJ1-5; D may be TRBD1 (5 bases). Trimming shortened V by 3 bases and J by 3 bases, and 12 bases separated the two germline ends. CDR3 length: 15 amino acids. The V gene's germline CDR1 is LNHNV and CDR2 YYDKDF (reference sequence). The CDR3 DNA sequence: TGTGCCACCAGCAGTGGAACGACAGTCAATCAGCCCCAGCATTTT. Its translation: CATSSGTTVNQPQHF.

CDR3 residues: CASSSAASSTDTQYF. The CDR3 DNA sequence: TGTGCCAGCAGTTCGGCAGCGTCTAGCACAGATACGCAGTATTTT. The chain couples TRBV6-6 to TRBJ2-3; D is ambiguous. This CDR3 is 15 amino acids long. Trimming cost V 4 bases and J 0 bases, with 11 bases left between them. CDR1 and CDR2 from the germline V gene are MNHNY and SVGAGI (reference sequence).

In its sample, this clone was seen once. The rearrangement joins TRBV27 to TRBJ2-3; tentatively, D is TRBD1 (6 bases). Per the germline V gene, CDR1 is MNHEY and CDR2 is SMNVEV (reference sequence). V was trimmed by 5 bases and J by 0 bases, leaving 12 bases between them. The CDR3 is made up of 15 amino acids. DNA of the CDR3: TGTGCCAGCAGTATGATGACAGGTAGCACAGATACGCAGTATTTT. Protein product: CASSMMTGSTDTQYF.

The chain recombines TRBV19 with TRBJ1-2, with TRBD1 matching 7 bases. This CDR3 has 14 residues. The ends lost 5 bases at V and 2 bases at J; junction bases unmatched: 5. Germline V CDR1 and CDR2: LNHDA, SQIVND (reference sequence). CDR3 sequence: CASSWTGGNYGYTF. Here the CDR3 DNA reads TGTGCCAGTAGTTGGACAGGAGGAAACTATGGCTACACCTTC.

This chain links TRBV7-2 with TRBJ1-4; D gene unclear. The CDR3 loop spans 14 amino acids. Germline V lookup: CDR1 SGHTA, CDR2 FQGNSA. Trimming left V 2 bases short and J 4 bases short, with 8 bases between. CDR3 nucleotide sequence: TGTGCCAGCAGCTTAAACGGGAATAATGAAAAACTGTTTTTT. Its protein product is CASSLNGNNEKLFF.

The chain couples TRBV7-3 to TRBJ2-1; maybe TRBD2 (5 bases). The V gene lost 3 bases and the J gene lost 5 bases, with 17 bases spanning the gap. This CDR3 is 16 amino acids long. Germline lookup yields CDR1 SGHTA and CDR2 FQGTGA. The CDR3 DNA follows: TGTGCCAGCAGCTTGAGGAGCGGAATAAAGAACAATGAGCAGTTCTTC. This gives the protein CASSLRSGIKNNEQFF.

The count of this clone is one. CDR3 nucleotide sequence: TGCAGCGTCGCAACAGGGGCGAACTACGAGCAGTACTTC. This codes for CSVATGANYEQYF. The J gene is TRBJ2-7, the V gene TRBV29-1, with 7 bases that match TRBD1. The V gene end was trimmed by 6 bases and the J gene end by 3 bases; junction bases not matched to a gene: 8. The CDR3 spans 13 residues. CDR1 and CDR2 (germline): SQVTM, ANQGSEA.